This T cell receptor (beta chain) was sequenced during a study of long-term antiretroviral therapy in people with HIV. Sequencing relied on immunoSEQ assay v3.0, run at survey level. Sequenced by immunoSEQ multiplex PCR; TCRdb stores in-frame clones only, minus some. The sample has 30,000 to 50,000 clones; approximately 85% are singletons. The TCR comes from a woman aged 50 to 60 with HIV. The material was unsorted PBMCs, obtained 3.1 years after starting antiretroviral therapy.

This CDR3 is CASSLGIDTQYF. The CDR3 DNA reads as TGTGCCAGCAGCCTAGGGATAGATACGCAGTATTTT. The rearrangement joins TRBV5-8 to TRBJ2-3; D is uncertain. V lost 4 bases to trimming and J lost 5 bases, with 8 bases between them. This CDR3 contains 12 residues. The V gene's germline CDR1 is SGHTS and CDR2 YDEGEE.